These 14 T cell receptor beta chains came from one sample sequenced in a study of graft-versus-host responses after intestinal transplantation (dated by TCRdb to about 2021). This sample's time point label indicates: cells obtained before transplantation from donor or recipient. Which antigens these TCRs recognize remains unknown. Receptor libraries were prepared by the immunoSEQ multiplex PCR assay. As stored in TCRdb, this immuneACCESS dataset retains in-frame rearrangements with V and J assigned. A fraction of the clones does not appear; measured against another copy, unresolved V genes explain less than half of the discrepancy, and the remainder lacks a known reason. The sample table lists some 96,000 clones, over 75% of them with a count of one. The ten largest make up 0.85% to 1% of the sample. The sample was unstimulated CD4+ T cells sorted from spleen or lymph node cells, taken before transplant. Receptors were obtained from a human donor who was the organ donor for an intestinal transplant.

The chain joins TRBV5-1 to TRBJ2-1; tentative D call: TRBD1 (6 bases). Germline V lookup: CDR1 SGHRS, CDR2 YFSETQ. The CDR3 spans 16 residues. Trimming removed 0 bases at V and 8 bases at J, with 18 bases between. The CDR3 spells CASSLAGQRDTHEQFF. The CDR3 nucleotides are TGCGCCAGCAGCTTGGCAGGACAGAGGGACACCCATGAGCAGTTCTTC.

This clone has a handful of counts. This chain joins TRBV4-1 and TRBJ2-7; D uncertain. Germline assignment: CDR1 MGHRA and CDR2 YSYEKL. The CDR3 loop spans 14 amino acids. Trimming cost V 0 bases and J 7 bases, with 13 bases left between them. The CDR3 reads CASSQDSSGFEQYF. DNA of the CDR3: TGCGCCAGCAGCCAAGATTCAAGTGGTTTTGAGCAGTACTTC.

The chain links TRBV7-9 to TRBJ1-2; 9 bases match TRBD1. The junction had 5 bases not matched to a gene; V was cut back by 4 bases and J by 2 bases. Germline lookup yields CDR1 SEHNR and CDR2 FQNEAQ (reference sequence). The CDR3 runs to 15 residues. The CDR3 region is CASSSPGQGNYGYTF. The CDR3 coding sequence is TGTGCCAGCAGCTCCCCGGGACAGGGCAACTATGGCTACACCTTC. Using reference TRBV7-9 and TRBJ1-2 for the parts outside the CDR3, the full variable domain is DTGVSQNPRHKITKRGQNVTFRCDPISEHNRLYWYRQTLGQGPEFLTYFQNEAQLEKSRLLSDRFSAERPKGSFSTLEIQRTEQGDSAMYLCASSSPGQGNYGYTFGSGTRLTVV.

CDR3 protein: CASSRDISYEQYF. As DNA, the CDR3 is TGTGCCAGCAGTCGGGACATCTCCTACGAGCAGTACTTC. The chain employs TRBV28 and TRBJ2-7, with TRBD1 as a possible D gene (6 bases). This CDR3 is built from 13 residues. V lost 5 bases and J 0 bases, leaving 8 bases between the germline ends. CDR1 MDHEN and CDR2 SYDVKM come from the germline V gene.

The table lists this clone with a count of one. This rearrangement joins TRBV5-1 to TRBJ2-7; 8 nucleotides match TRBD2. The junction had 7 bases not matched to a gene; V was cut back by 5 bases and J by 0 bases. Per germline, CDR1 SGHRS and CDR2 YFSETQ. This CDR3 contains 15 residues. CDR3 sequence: CASRGTGGLSYEQYF. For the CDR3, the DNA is TGCGCCAGCAGAGGCACGGGGGGGCTCTCCTACGAGCAGTACTTC.

CDR3 in DNA: TGTGCCAGCAGTTTGCACCCTTATGGCTACACCTTC. Protein sequence: CASSLHPYGYTF. The chain couples TRBV28 to TRBJ1-2; D not certain. The CDR3 has 12 amino acids. The V gene's germline CDR1 is MDHEN and CDR2 SYDVKM. The germline V and J ends were trimmed by 3 bases and 5 bases, with 7 bases remaining between them.

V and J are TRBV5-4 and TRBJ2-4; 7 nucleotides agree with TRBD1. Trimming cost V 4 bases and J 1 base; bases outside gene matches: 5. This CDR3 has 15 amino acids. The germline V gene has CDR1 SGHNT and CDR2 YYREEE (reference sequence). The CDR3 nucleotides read TGTGCCAGCAGCCCCTCGGGACAGGCCAAAAACATTCAGTACTTC. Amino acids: CASSPSGQAKNIQYF.

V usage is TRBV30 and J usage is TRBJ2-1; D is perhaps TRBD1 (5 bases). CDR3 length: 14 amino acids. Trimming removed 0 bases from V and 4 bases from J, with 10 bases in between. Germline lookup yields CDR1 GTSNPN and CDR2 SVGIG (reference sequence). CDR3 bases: TGTGCCTGGAGTGTAGACAGTACTTACAATGAGCAGTTCTTC. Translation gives CAWSVDSTYNEQFF.

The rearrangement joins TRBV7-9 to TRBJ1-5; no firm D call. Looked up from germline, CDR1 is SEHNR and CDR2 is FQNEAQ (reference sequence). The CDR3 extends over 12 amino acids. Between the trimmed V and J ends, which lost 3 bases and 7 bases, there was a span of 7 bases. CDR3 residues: CASSFGEQPQHF. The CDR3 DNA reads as TGTGCCAGCAGCTTCGGGGAACAGCCCCAGCATTTT.

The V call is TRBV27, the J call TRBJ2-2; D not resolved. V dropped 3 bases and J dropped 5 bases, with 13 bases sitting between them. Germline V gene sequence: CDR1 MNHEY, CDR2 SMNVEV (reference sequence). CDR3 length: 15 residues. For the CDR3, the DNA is TGTGCCAGCAGTTTTATGGCCGGGCGGACCGGGGAGCTGTTTTTT. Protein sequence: CASSFMAGRTGELFF.

The CDR3: CASIWSGGKDTQYF. The DNA of the CDR3 is TGTGCCAGCATTTGGTCAGGGGGCAAAGATACGCAGTATTTT. The genes are TRBV11-2 and TRBJ2-3, with 8 bases identical to TRBD1. CDR3 size: 14 residues. CDR1 and CDR2 from the germline V gene are SGHAT and FQNNGV. J lost 5 bases, V lost 7 bases, and 8 bases had no gene match.

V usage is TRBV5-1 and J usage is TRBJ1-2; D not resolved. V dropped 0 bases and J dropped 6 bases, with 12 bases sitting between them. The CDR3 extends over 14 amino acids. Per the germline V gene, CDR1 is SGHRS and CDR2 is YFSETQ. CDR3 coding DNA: TGCGCCAGCAGCTTGGGGACGGACTTAAATGGCTACACCTTC. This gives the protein CASSLGTDLNGYTF. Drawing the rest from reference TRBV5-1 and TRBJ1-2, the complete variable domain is KAGVTQTPRYLIKTRGQQVTLSCSPISGHRSVSWYQQTPGQGLQFLFEYFSETQRNKGNFPGRFSGRQFSNSRSEMNVSTLELGDSALYLCASSLGTDLNGYTFGSGTRLTVV.

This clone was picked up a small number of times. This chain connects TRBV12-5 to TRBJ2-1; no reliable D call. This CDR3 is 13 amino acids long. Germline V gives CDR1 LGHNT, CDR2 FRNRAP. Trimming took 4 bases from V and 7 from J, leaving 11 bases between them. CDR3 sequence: CASGSFQSNEQFF. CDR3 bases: TGTGCTAGTGGTTCCTTTCAGTCGAATGAGCAGTTCTTC.

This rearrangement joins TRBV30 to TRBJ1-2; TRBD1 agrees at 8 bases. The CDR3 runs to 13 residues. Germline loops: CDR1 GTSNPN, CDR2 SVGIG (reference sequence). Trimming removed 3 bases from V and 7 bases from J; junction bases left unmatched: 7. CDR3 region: CAWRGQALGGYTF. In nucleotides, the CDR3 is TGTGCCTGGAGGGGACAGGCTCTCGGTGGCTACACCTTC.